This TCR beta chain was obtained from a study of blood T cell repertoires in COVID-19. Study-level information: Researchers got acute and convalescent COVID-19 samples from the United States, Italy and Spain.

Libraries were prepared by immunoSEQ multiplex PCR; TCRdb keeps only in-frame clonotypes and omits some of them. The sample has some 320,000 clones; roughly 85% are singletons. Germline values: CDR1 SGHRS, CDR2 YFSETQ. The V and J ends lost 5 bases and 0 bases respectively, with 12 bases between them. The CDR3 totals 16 residues. The study recruited people aged roughly 18 to 95 years across more than 20 US areas. Self-reported history from a screening survey and questionnaire set each donor's cohort. Within 2 weeks before study entry, exposed participants met a COVID-19 case. The TCR originated in a woman younger than 45 who had been exposed to COVID-19. Material: PBMCs or T cells enriched from blood (not recorded which). The J gene is TRBJ1-6, the V gene TRBV5-1; D not resolved. CDR3 DNA: TGCGCCAGCAGTGAATCAGGAAGCTCCTATAATTCACCCCTCCACTTT. Translating gives CASSESGSSYNSPLHF.